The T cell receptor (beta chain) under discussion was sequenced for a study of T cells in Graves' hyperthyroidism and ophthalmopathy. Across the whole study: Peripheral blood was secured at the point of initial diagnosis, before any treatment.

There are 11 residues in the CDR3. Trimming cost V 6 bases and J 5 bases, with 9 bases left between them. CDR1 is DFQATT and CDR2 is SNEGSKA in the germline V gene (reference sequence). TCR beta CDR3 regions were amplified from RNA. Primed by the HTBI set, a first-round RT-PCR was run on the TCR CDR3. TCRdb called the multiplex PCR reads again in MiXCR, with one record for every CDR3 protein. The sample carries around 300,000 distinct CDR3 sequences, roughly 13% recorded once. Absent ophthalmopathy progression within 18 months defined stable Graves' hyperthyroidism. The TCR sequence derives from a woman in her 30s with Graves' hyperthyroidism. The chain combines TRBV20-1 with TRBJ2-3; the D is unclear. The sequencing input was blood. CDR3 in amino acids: CSAGLGDTQYF. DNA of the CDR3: TGCAGTGCAGGGCTGGGAGATACGCAGTATTTT.